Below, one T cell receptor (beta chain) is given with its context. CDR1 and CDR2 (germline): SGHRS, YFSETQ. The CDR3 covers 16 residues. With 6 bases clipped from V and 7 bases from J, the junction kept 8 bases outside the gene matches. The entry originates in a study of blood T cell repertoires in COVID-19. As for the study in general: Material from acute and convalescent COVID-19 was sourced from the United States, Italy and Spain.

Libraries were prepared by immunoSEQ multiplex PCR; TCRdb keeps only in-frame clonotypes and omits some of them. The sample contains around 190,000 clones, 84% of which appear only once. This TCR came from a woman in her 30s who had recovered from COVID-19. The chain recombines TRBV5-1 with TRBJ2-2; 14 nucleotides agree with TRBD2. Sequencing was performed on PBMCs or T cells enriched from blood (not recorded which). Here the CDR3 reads CASTYSGLAGGGELFF. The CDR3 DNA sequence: TGCGCCAGCACCTATTCCGGACTAGCGGGGGGCGGGGAGCTGTTTTTT.